This record concerns one T cell receptor beta chain sequence. The CDR3 covers 14 residues. The ends were cut back, 0 bases at V and 0 bases at J, with 5 bases in the middle. The germline CDR1 and CDR2 sequences are SEHNR and FQNEAQ (reference sequence). Here immunoSEQ multiplex PCR was the method, and the copy in TCRdb shows in-frame clones only, minus some. The sample has 110,000 or so clones, approximately 77% seen once. The data originate from a study of blood T cell repertoires in COVID-19. Sequencing used peripheral blood. The TCR was taken from a human donor in a cohort sampled during active COVID-19. The rearrangement joins TRBV7-9 to TRBJ2-5; D unclear. The chain's CDR3 is CASSLAADQETQYF. The CDR3 DNA reads as TGTGCCAGCAGCTTAGCGGCAGACCAAGAGACCCAGTACTTC.